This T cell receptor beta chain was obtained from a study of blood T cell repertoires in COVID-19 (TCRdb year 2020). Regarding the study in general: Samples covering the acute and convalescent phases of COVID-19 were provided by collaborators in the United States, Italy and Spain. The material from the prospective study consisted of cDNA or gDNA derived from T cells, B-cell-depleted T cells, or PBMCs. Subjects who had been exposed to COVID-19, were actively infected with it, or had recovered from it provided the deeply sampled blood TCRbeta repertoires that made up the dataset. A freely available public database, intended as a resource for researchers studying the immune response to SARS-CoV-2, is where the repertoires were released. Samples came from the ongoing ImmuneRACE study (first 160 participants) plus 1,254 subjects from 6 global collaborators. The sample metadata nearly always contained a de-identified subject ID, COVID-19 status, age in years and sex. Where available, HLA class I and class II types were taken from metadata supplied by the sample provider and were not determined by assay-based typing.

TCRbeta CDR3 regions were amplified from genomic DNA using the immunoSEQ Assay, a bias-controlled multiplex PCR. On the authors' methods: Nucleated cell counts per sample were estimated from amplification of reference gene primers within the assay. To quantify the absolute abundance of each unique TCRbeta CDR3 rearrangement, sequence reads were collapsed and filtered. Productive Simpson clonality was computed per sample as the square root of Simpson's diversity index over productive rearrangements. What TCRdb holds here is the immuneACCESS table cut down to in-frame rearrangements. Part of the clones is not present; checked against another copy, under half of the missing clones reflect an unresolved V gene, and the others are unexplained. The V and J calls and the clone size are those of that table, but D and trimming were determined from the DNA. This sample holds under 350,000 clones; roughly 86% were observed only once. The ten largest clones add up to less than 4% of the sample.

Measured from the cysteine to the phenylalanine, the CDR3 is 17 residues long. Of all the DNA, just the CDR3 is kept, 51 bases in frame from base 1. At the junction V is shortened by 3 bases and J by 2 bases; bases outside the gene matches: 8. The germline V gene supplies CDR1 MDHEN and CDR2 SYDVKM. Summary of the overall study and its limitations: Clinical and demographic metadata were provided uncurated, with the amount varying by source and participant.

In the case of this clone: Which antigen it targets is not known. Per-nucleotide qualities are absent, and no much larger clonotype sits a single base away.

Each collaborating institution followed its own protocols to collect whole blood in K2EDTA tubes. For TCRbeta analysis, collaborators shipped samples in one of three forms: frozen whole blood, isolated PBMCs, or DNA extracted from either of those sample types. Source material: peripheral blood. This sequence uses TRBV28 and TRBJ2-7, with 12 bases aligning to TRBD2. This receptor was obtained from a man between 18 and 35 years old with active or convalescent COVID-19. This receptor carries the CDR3 CASSLVTSGGTAYEQYF. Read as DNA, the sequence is TGTGCCAGCAGTTTGGTGACTAGCGGGGGTACAGCCTACGAGCAGTACTTC. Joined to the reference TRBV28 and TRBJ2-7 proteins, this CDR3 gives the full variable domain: DVKVTQSSRYLVKRTGEKVFLECVQDMDHENMFWYRQDPGLGLRLIYFSYDVKMKEKGDIPEGYSVSREKKERFSLILESASTNQTSMYLCASSLVTSGGTAYEQYFGPGTRLTVT.